The rows below give T cell receptor beta chains drawn from one sample of a study of blood T cell repertoires in COVID-19. Generated by immunoSEQ multiplex PCR, the TCRdb table keeps only in-frame clones and is missing some. Among about 160,000 clones, around 80% were seen once, and the ten largest hold 15%. The sample comprised peripheral blood. The receptors stem from a human donor with acute or convalescent COVID-19. The donor label of this sample is uncertain. The CDR3 runs from the conserved cysteine through the conserved F or W. D genes are given only for firm matches. Only part of the rows carry a size: once, few, many, or a class if the clone is expanded.

V	D	J	size	CDR3	DNA
TRBV7-9	-	TRBJ1-2	few	CASSLAGRDGYTF	TGTGCCAGCAGCTTAGCGGGTCGGGATGGCTACACCTTC
TRBV12-3/TRBV12-4	-	TRBJ2-2	-	CASSFSGSGELFF	TGTGCCAGCAGTTTCTCGGGTTCCGGGGAGCTGTTTTTT
TRBV12-3/TRBV12-4	-	TRBJ2-1	-	CASKTDRVPEQFF	TGTGCCAGCAAAACTGACCGGGTCCCTGAGCAGTTCTTC
TRBV15	-	TRBJ1-1	-	CATSRVSDSGLAFF	TGTGCCACCAGCAGAGTTTCGGACAGTGGGTTAGCTTTCTTT
TRBV5-1	-	TRBJ2-7	-	CASSLRGPPSYEQYF	TGCGCCAGCAGCTTGCGAGGGCCCCCCTCCTACGAGCAGTACTTC
TRBV6-5	-	TRBJ1-1	-	CASSVNMNTEAFF	TGTGCCAGCAGCGTAAATATGAACACTGAAGCTTTCTTT
TRBV7-2	-	TRBJ2-7	-	CASSLNSQTYEQYF	TGTGCCAGCAGCTTGAACAGTCAAACCTACGAGCAGTACTTC
TRBV14	-	TRBJ2-7	-	CASSRYYHEQYF	TGTGCCAGCAGCCGATACTATCACGAGCAGTACTTC
TRBV2	-	TRBJ1-6	-	CASRPSNSYNSPLHF	TGTGCCAGCAGACCCAGTAACTCCTATAATTCACCCCTCCACTTT
TRBV25-1	-	TRBJ1-6	-	CASSEATAHNSPLHF	TGTGCCAGCAGTGAGGCGACAGCCCATAATTCACCCCTCCACTTT
TRBV7-9	-	TRBJ2-1	-	CASSLGMLEQFF	TGTGCCAGCAGCTTAGGTATGTTAGAGCAGTTCTTC
TRBV12-5	TRBD2	TRBJ2-3	-	CASGLVSGGLDTQYF	TGTGCTAGTGGTTTGGTGAGCGGGGGGTTAGATACGCAGTATTTT
TRBV30	TRBD1	TRBJ1-2	-	CASPQTGVGYTF	TGTGCCAGTCCGCAAACAGGGGTTGGCTACACCTTC
TRBV29-1	-	TRBJ2-1	-	CSVEAGGLQFF	TGCAGCGTTGAAGCGGGGGGCCTGCAGTTCTTC
TRBV1	-	TRBJ2-7	-	CTSSQARTGDSYEQYF	TGCACCAGCAGCCAAGCCCGTACAGGGGACTCCTACGAGCAGTACTTC
TRBV5-1	TRBD1	TRBJ1-1	-	CASSSGGTTEAFF	TGCGCCAGCAGTTCAGGGGGGACCACTGAAGCTTTCTTT
TRBV19	TRBD1	TRBJ1-1	-	CASSQTGALNTEAFF	TGTGCCAGTAGCCAGACAGGGGCCTTGAACACTGAAGCTTTCTTT
TRBV7-2	TRBD1	TRBJ2-7	-	CASSFQGARSYEQYF	TGTGCCAGCAGCTTTCAGGGGGCCCGCTCCTACGAGCAGTACTTC
TRBV2	TRBD2	TRBJ2-1	-	CASELAGYNEQFF	TGTGCCAGCGAACTAGCGGGGTACAATGAGCAGTTCTTC
TRBV2	-	TRBJ1-2	once	CASSELGIGSYGYTF	TGTGCCAGCAGTGAATTGGGGATTGGGAGCTATGGCTACACCTTC
TRBV29-1	-	TRBJ1-3	-	CSVEDPRVGNTIYF	TGCAGCGTTGAAGACCCCAGGGTCGGAAACACCATATATTTT
TRBV7-6	-	TRBJ1-3	-	CASSLGHQGNTIYF	TGTGCCAGCAGCTTAGGCCACCAGGGAAACACCATATATTTT
TRBV30	-	TRBJ1-2	-	CAWSGGIYGYTF	TGTGCCTGGTCTGGGGGGATCTATGGCTACACCTTC
TRBV5-4	TRBD1	TRBJ2-7	-	CASSLGTGLVYEQYF	TGTGCCAGCAGCTTGGGGACAGGTTTGGTTTACGAGCAGTACTTC
TRBV19	TRBD2	TRBJ2-1	-	CASSTLRLAGGHEQFF	TGTGCCAGTAGTACCCTCAGACTAGCGGGGGGTCATGAGCAGTTCTTC
TRBV10-3	-	TRBJ1-1	-	CAISKGSIQGPTEAFF	TGTGCCATCAGTAAAGGGTCAATACAGGGACCCACTGAAGCTTTCTTT
TRBV21-1	-	TRBJ2-4	-	CASSKAAGRLAKNIQYF	TGTGCCAGCAGCAAAGCAGCAGGCCGCCTAGCCAAAAACATTCAGTACTTC
TRBV30	TRBD1	TRBJ2-7	-	CAWTPDRVPGYEQYF	TGTGCCTGGACTCCGGACAGGGTTCCAGGGTACGAGCAGTACTTC
TRBV9	-	TRBJ1-5	-	CASSARGVQPQHF	TGTGCCAGCAGCGCCCGGGGTGTGCAGCCCCAGCATTTT
TRBV2	-	TRBJ1-2	once	CASSEAQPRNGYTF	TGTGCCAGCAGTGAGGCCCAGCCGAGGAATGGCTACACCTTC
TRBV3-1/TRBV3-2	-	TRBJ2-2	-	CASSQNQKNTGELFF	TGTGCCAGCAGCCAAAATCAGAAGAACACCGGGGAGCTGTTTTTT
TRBV3-1/TRBV3-2	-	TRBJ1-6	-	CASSPSGTLYNSPLHF	TGTGCCAGCAGCCCCTCCGGGACTCTCTATAATTCACCCCTCCACTTT
TRBV6-4	-	TRBJ1-1	-	CASSDSGLSTEAFF	TGTGCCAGCAGTGACTCTGGGCTGAGCACTGAAGCTTTCTTT
TRBV5-5	TRBD1	TRBJ1-6	-	CASSYTRLTGGGNSPLHF	TGTGCCAGCAGCTACACACGCCTTACAGGGGGCGGTAATTCACCCCTCCACTTT